The 14 T cell receptor beta chains below all came from one sample that was sequenced in a study of blood T cell repertoires in COVID-19. Profiled with immunoSEQ multiplex PCR; TCRdb holds only in-frame clones, not every one. Of 170,000 or so clones in the sample, around nine tenths were seen once. Specimen: peripheral blood. These receptors came from a woman aged 18-29 years who had recovered from COVID-19.

The CDR3 nucleotides are TGTGCCAGCAGCTTAGATGACAGGGCCGCCGGGGAGCTGTTTTTT. It yields the protein CASSLDDRAAGELFF. V and J are TRBV7-9 and TRBJ2-2, with 7 nucleotides matching TRBD1. The junction had 5 bases not matched to a gene; V was cut back by 1 base and J by 6 bases. Germline CDR1 SEHNR, CDR2 FQNEAQ (reference sequence). The CDR3 has 15 amino acids.

CDR3: CASSPYSQGATTEAFF. The CDR3 nucleotides are TGTGCCAGCTCACCGTACAGCCAGGGGGCGACCACTGAAGCTTTCTTT. This chain uses TRBV18 with TRBJ1-1; TRBD1 agrees at 8 bases. With 3 bases clipped from V and 4 bases from J, the junction kept 10 bases outside the gene matches. CDR3 length: 16 amino acids. Germline V gene data show CDR1 as KGHSH and CDR2 as LQKENI.

The chain joins TRBV7-2 to TRBJ1-2, with D maybe TRBD1 (5 bases). Trimming took 4 bases from V and 4 from J, leaving 13 bases between them. The CDR3 is 14 amino acids. Looked up from germline, CDR1 is SGHTA and CDR2 is FQGNSA. CDR3 amino acids: CASSSSRVAYGYTF. CDR3 DNA: TGTGCCAGCAGCTCCAGCAGGGTTGCCTATGGCTACACCTTC.

This clone was counted between two and nine times. V and J are TRBV6-4 and TRBJ2-3; TRBD2 matches 15 bases. Germline CDR1 and CDR2: MRHNA and SNTAGT. Trimming at V came to 5 bases and at J to 4 bases, leaving 4 bases not matched to a gene. The length of the CDR3 is 16 residues. The CDR3 is CASSPRTSGGADTQYF. CDR3 in DNA: TGTGCCAGCAGTCCAAGGACTAGCGGGGGGGCAGATACGCAGTATTTT.

DNA of the CDR3: TGTGCCAGCGGGATTAGCGGGGGGAGCGACGAGCAGTACTTC. Translation: CASGISGGSDEQYF. The chain links TRBV6-5 to TRBJ2-7, with 10 bases matching TRBD2. Germline V gene sequence: CDR1 MNHEY, CDR2 SVGAGI. The CDR3 loop spans 14 amino acids. The ends lost 8 bases at V and 5 bases at J; junction bases unmatched: 9.

DNA for the CDR3: TGTGCCAGTAGTATGCTCCTACAGGGGAATCAGCCCCAGCATTTT. It is translated as CASSMLLQGNQPQHF. The J gene is TRBJ1-5, the V gene TRBV19; 7 positions match TRBD1. This CDR3 contains 15 residues. The germline gives CDR1 LNHDA, CDR2 SQIVND (reference sequence). V lost 3 bases to trimming and J lost 4 bases; unmatched junction nucleotides: 6.

The chain joins TRBV10-2 to TRBJ2-1; unclear D gene. The CDR3 is made up of 12 amino acids. The germline gives CDR1 WSHSY, CDR2 SAAADI. V was clipped by 4 bases and J by 6 bases, with 7 bases between them. CDR3 region: CASSGYGNEQFF. CDR3 in DNA: TGCGCCAGCAGTGGGTACGGCAATGAGCAGTTCTTC.

This clone turned up a few times. The chain recombines TRBV1 with TRBJ2-2; the table gives TRBD2 as D, unverified against the DNA. TRBV1 is a known pseudogene. The CDR3 is 19 residues long. CDR3: CTSSLVSSGVPTNTGELFF. The CDR3, as DNA: TGCACCAGCAGCCTCGTCTCTTCCGGGGTTCCAACGAACACCGGGGAGCTGTTTTTT.

This CDR3 is CASSLIGQPQHF. The CDR3 DNA is TGTGCCAGCAGCCTTATCGGTCAGCCCCAGCATTTT. The genes are TRBV3-1 (or the pseudogene TRBV3-2) and TRBJ1-5; no clear D gene. This CDR3 has 12 residues. In germline, CDR1 is LGHDT, CDR2 YNNKEL (reference sequence). Between the trimmed V and J ends, which lost 4 bases and 6 bases, there was a span of 7 bases.

This clone has only one observation. J is TRBJ2-1 and V is TRBV6-5; 9 bases align to TRBD1. The CDR3 spans 15 residues. Germline V CDR1 and CDR2: MNHEY, SVGAGI. V shed 5 bases, J shed 4 bases, and the junction held 6 bases outside the gene matches. The CDR3 DNA reads TGTGCCAGCAGTAGGAACAGGGGGCCTTACAATGAGCAGTTCTTC. As protein: CASSRNRGPYNEQFF.

The genes are TRBV6-5 and TRBJ2-7; 10 nucleotides align to TRBD1. This CDR3 is 14 amino acids long. The germline V gene has CDR1 MNHEY and CDR2 SVGAGI. Unmatched junction bases numbered 6, after V lost 6 bases and J lost 4 bases. The CDR3 DNA sequence: TGTGCCAGCAGGCAGACAGGGGGCTCTTACGAGCAGTACTTC. Its protein is CASRQTGGSYEQYF.

This chain connects TRBV5-4 to TRBJ2-7; a weak D match, TRBD1 (6 bases). This CDR3 is 14 amino acids long. Germline V lookup: CDR1 SGHNT, CDR2 YYREEE (reference sequence). V was clipped by 0 bases and J by 3 bases, with 10 bases between them. CDR3 DNA sequence: TGTGCCAGCAGCTTGGGACAGGCTTACTACGAGCAGTACTTC. This sequence encodes CASSLGQAYYEQYF.

The rearrangement uses TRBV12-3 or TRBV12-4 and TRBJ1-1; no definite D call. The CDR3 covers 13 residues. V was cut by 7 bases and J by 0 bases, with 9 bases left in between. This CDR3 is CASKQNMNTEAFF. The CDR3, as DNA: TGTGCCAGCAAACAGAACATGAACACTGAAGCTTTCTTT.

The chain couples TRBV13 to TRBJ1-5; TRBD1 matches 7 bases. Germline V gene sequence: CDR1 PRHDT, CDR2 FYEKMQ (reference sequence). J lost 6 bases, V lost 0 bases, and 2 bases had no gene match. The CDR3 extends over 14 amino acids. CDR3 nucleotides: TGTGCCAGCAGCTTAGGAGGGGGCGGTCAGCCCCAGCATTTT. It is translated as CASSLGGGGQPQHF.